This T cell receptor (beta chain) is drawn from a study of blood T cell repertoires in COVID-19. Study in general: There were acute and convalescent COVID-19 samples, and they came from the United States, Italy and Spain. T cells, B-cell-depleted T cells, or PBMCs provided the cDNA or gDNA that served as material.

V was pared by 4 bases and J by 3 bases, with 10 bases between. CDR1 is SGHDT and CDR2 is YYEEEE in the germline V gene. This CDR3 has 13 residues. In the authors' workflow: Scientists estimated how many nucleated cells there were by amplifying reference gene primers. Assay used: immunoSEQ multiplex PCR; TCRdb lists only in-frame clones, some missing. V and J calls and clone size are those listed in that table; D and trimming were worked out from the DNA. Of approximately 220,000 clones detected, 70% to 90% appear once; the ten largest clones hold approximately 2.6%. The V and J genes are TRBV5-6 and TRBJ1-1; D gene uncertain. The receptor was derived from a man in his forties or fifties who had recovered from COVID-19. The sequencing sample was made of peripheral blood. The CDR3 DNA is TGTGCCAGCAGCCTGGTGAGGGACACTGAAGCTTTCTTT. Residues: CASSLVRDTEAFF. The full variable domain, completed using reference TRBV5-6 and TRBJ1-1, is DAGVTQSPTHLIKTRGQQVTLRCSPKSGHDTVSWYQQALGQGPQFIFQYYEEEERQRGNFPDRFSGHQFPNYSSELNVNALLLGDSALYLCASSLVRDTEAFFGQGTRLTVV.